The rows below give T cell receptor beta chains drawn from one sample of a study of OX40 agonist ivuxolimab in advanced cancers. Clones were sequenced by immunoSEQ multiplex PCR, and TCRdb holds only the in-frame ones, with some missing. The data show roughly 63,000 clones, over 75% seen once. This sample comprised CD4+ or CD8+ T cells sorted from blood, obtained in a trial of the OX40 agonist ivuxolimab. Receptors were obtained from an adult with an advanced solid tumor such as melanoma, head and neck, liver or kidney cancer. Each CDR3 is given with its conserved first and last residue. The D gene is left open where the match is weak. Only some rows state a clone size, as once, few, many or a class for expanded clones.

j_call d_call v_call clone_size cdr3_nt cdr3_aa
TRBJ1-2 - TRBV6-4 - TGTGCCAGCAGTGACTTCTTGGGGGGCTACACCTTC CASSDFLGGYTF
TRBJ1-2 - TRBV21-1 - TGTGCCAGCAGCACGGGGCCGGGACGGATTGTCTATGGCTACACCTTC CASSTGPGRIVYGYTF
TRBJ1-1 - TRBV2 - TGTGCCAGCAGCGCCTCCCGGCGGGGAACTGAAGCTTTCTTT CASSASRRGTEAFF
TRBJ2-1 TRBD1 TRBV6-6 - TGTGCCAGCAGCCCCCGACAGGGGCGTGACAATGAGCAGTTCTTC CASSPRQGRDNEQFF
TRBJ2-5 TRBD1 TRBV11-2 - TGTGCCAGCAGCCCCGGGACAGTGCGTAGGTACTTC CASSPGTVRRYF
TRBJ2-3 - TRBV6-5 - TGTGCCAGCAGTTACTCAGATACGCAGTATTTT CASSYSDTQYF
TRBJ1-2 - TRBV10-3 - TGTGCCATCACCCCGAGGCCCTCGGAGGGGGGGAGAGAGAGCTACACCTTC CAITPRPSEGGRESYTF
TRBJ1-1 - TRBV7-9 - TGTGCCAGCACCAGAATGAACACTGAAGCTTTCTTT CASTRMNTEAFF
TRBJ2-2 - TRBV4-1 - TGCGCCAGCAGCCAAGCTTCATGGGGCGGGGAGCTGTTTTTT CASSQASWGGELFF
TRBJ2-3 - TRBV7-3 once TGTGCCAGCAGCTTAAGAGGGTCCCCATCTAGCACAGATACGCAGTATTTT CASSLRGSPSSTDTQYF
TRBJ2-2 - TRBV7-9 - TGTGCCAGCAGCGGGAGGACAGAGAACACCGGGGAGCTGTTTTTT CASSGRTENTGELFF
TRBJ1-4 - TRBV7-2 - TGTGCCAGCAGCTTAAATACAGCAAATGAAAAACTGTTTTTT CASSLNTANEKLFF
TRBJ2-1 - TRBV6-5 - TGTGCCAGCAGGGCAGACTTGAACTCCTACAATGAGCAGTTCTTC CASRADLNSYNEQFF
TRBJ2-7 TRBD2 TRBV11-3 - TGTGCCAGCAGCCCGGGACTAGCGGGCTCCTACGAGCAGTACTTC CASSPGLAGSYEQYF
TRBJ1-1 - TRBV27 - TGTGCCAGCAGACAGGGTGTTATCTCGGACACTGAAGCTTTCTTT CASRQGVISDTEAFF
TRBJ2-7 - TRBV29-1 - TGCAGCGTTGCGGTAAGCTACTACGAGCAGTACTTC CSVAVSYYEQYF
TRBJ2-1 TRBD1 TRBV5-1 - TGCGCCAGCAGCACCACCGAACAGGGGATCAATGAGCAGTTCTTC CASSTTEQGINEQFF
TRBJ2-3 - TRBV10-3 - TGTGCCATCAGTGAGTCGACAGGAACAGATACGCAGTATTTT CAISESTGTDTQYF
TRBJ2-5 - TRBV5-4 - TGTGCCAGTAACGCCGGGGGAGGAGGAGAGACCCAGTACTTC CASNAGGGGETQYF
TRBJ2-2 TRBD1 TRBV6-5 - TGTGCCAGCATCATTCAGGGGGCTTACACCGGGGAGCTGTTTTTT CASIIQGAYTGELFF
TRBJ2-5 TRBD2 TRBV7-2 once TGTGCCAGCAGGCGGGGGGGCGGAGAGACCCAGTACTTC CASRRGGGETQYF
TRBJ2-1 - TRBV18 - TGTGCCAGCTCACTCTCAGGGATTTGGAACAATGAGCAGTTCTTC CASSLSGIWNNEQFF
TRBJ1-2 - TRBV6-6 - TGTGCCAGCAGCCCTCCCGGGGGGTTTGTTGGCTACACCTTC CASSPPGGFVGYTF